These 12 T cell receptor beta chains were all obtained from the same sample, sequenced in a study of blood T cells in healthy people across ages (dated by TCRdb to 2014 to 2015). The library was generated by 5' RACE. For sequencing, an Illumina HiSeq 2500 was employed. A second roughly 6 to 12 cycle PCR used a sample-barcoded 5' primer and a J-beta primer mix. Starting from the raw public reads, TCRdb applied fastp trimming at Q25, assembled clones with MiXCR and retained in-frame beta chains. All rows with the same CDR3 protein become a single entry with the most common DNA and genes. The sample yields about 640,000 distinct CDR3 sequences; about 53% were counted once. Around 37% of the sample is held by the ten biggest clonotypes. The sample consisted of blood. These receptors originate from a man aged 55 to 70 in good health.

This clonotype was recorded only once. The genes are TRBV2 and TRBJ2-3, with 9 bases lining up with TRBD1. Germline CDR1 reads SNHLY; CDR2 reads FYNNEI. Trimming cost V 8 bases and J 3 bases; bases outside gene matches: 12. The CDR3 contains 16 residues. The CDR3: CASEEGRDRATDTQYF. The CDR3 DNA follows: TGTGCCAGCGAAGAGGGTCGGGACAGGGCAACAGATACGCAGTATTTT.

This clonotype is a singleton in its sample. This chain uses TRBV7-9 with TRBJ2-1, with D hard to call. The CDR3 covers 12 residues. From germline, CDR1 is SEHNR and CDR2 FQNEAQ (reference sequence). Deletions cut 8 bases from V and 1 base from J, with 6 bases between. The CDR3 nucleotides are TGTGCCAGCGTAACATCCTACAATGAGCAGTTCTTC. Amino acids: CASVTSYNEQFF.

This chain's CDR3 is CASSFPPRDYGYTF. The CDR3 DNA reads as TGTGCCAGCAGCTTTCCCCCGAGGGACTATGGCTACACCTTC. The V gene is TRBV5-6, the J gene TRBJ1-2; D is unclear. V lost 2 bases to trimming and J lost 3 bases, with 11 bases between them. Germline assignment: CDR1 SGHDT and CDR2 YYEEEE. This CDR3 contains 14 residues.

The chain has TRBV6-1 and TRBJ1-1, with a weak D call TRBD1 (5 bases). The CDR3 has 15 residues. Trimming shortened V by 2 bases and J by 1 base, and 11 bases separated the two germline ends. Germline CDR1 MNHNS, CDR2 SASEGT. The CDR3 reads CASSEYRRSNTEAFF. The CDR3 DNA follows: TGTGCCAGCAGTGAATACAGGAGATCGAACACTGAAGCTTTCTTT.

The genes are TRBV29-1 and TRBJ2-5; the D gene could be TRBD1 or TRBD2 (5 bases each). Germline assignment: CDR1 SQVTM and CDR2 ANQGSEA. V lost 3 bases, J lost 0 bases, and 5 bases lay in between. The CDR3 is 12 residues long. CDR3 sequence: CSVEGDQETQYF. In DNA, the CDR3 is TGCAGCGTTGAGGGGGACCAAGAGACCCAGTACTTC.

CDR3 loop: CASSFYWGNEQFF. CDR3 nucleotides: TGTGCCAGCAGCTTTTATTGGGGCAATGAGCAGTTCTTC. V and J are TRBV7-2 and TRBJ2-1, with D unresolved. Trimming cost V 3 bases and J 6 bases, with 9 bases left between them. Germline V gene data show CDR1 as SGHTA and CDR2 as FQGNSA. The CDR3 contains 13 residues.

This chain links TRBV10-3 with TRBJ2-5; D is ambiguous. This CDR3 region has 13 residues. Germline V lookup: CDR1 ENHRY, CDR2 SYGVKD. The V gene lost 3 bases and the J gene lost 5 bases, with 10 bases spanning the gap. Written as DNA, the CDR3 is TGTGCCATCAGTGATTCTCCGGAGGAGACCCAGTACTTC. It translates to CAISDSPEETQYF.

V usage is TRBV6-1 and J usage is TRBJ2-1; 11 bases fit TRBD1. The trim removed 6 bases at V and 4 bases at J, leaving 5 bases unmatched. CDR1 MNHNS and CDR2 SASEGT come from the germline V gene. This CDR3 contains 15 residues. CDR3 nucleotides: TGTGCCAGCAGGAGGGACAGGGGGTCTTACAATGAGCAGTTCTTC. This sequence encodes CASRRDRGSYNEQFF.

This clonotype has a handful of counts. Just one base apart from a much larger clone, this may be a read error. The rearrangement links TRBV5-1 to TRBJ2-5, with TRBD2 matching 8 bases. Germline V CDR1 and CDR2: SGHRS, YFSETQ. V was pared by 0 bases and J by 11 bases, with 15 bases of the junction left unmatched. This CDR3 has 16 residues. DNA of the CDR3: TGCGCCAGCAGCTTGGCCCCCGGTAGCGGGGTGAATGAGCAGTACTTC. Translated: CASSLAPGSGVNEQYF.

The chain uses TRBV7-2 and TRBJ1-1; D might be TRBD1 (5 bases). The ends were cut back, 7 bases at V and 1 base at J, with 16 bases in the middle. Germline V lookup: CDR1 SGHTA, CDR2 FQGNSA. The CDR3 is 15 amino acids. The CDR3, as DNA: TGTGCCAGCACCATCCTCGGGGGGGGGAACACTGAAGCTTTCTTT. This gives the protein CASTILGGGNTEAFF.

The chain recombines TRBV12-3 or TRBV12-4 with TRBJ1-1, with a tentative D call TRBD1 (6 bases). Trimming removed 7 bases from V and 8 bases from J, with 17 bases in between. The CDR3 has 13 amino acids. CDR3 DNA: TGTGCCAGCACCCCGTCCAGGGGTCTAGAAGCTTTCTTT. Its protein is CASTPSRGLEAFF.

This clonotype was seen once. The chain recombines TRBV12-3 or TRBV12-4 with TRBJ2-1; TRBD1 agrees at 8 bases. The CDR3 has 14 amino acids. V shed 5 bases, J shed 4 bases, and the junction held 4 bases outside the gene matches. CDR3 residues: CASSRTGLYNEQFF. CDR3 DNA sequence: TGTGCCAGCAGTCGGACAGGGCTTTACAATGAGCAGTTCTTC.